This is a list of T cell receptor beta chains from one sample in a study of blood T cell repertoires in COVID-19. TCRdb keeps only in-frame clones here, not all; method: immunoSEQ multiplex PCR. The sample lists tens of thousands of clones; approximately 90% were seen once. Sequencing input: peripheral blood. Receptor source: a man between 60 and 75 years old with acute or convalescent COVID-19. CDR3s include the opening cysteine and the closing phenylalanine or tryptophan. A D gene is named only where the DNA matches it firmly. Size is omitted from some rows. Given values are once, few, many or a class for expanded clones.

>TRBJ2-5|NA|TRBV30|NA
TGTGCCTGGAAAGTAGGTGGAGGGGAGACCCAGTACTTC
CAWKVGGGETQYF
>TRBJ1-1|TRBD1|TRBV5-4|NA
TGTGCCAGCAGCCCGGAAGAGAGGGCAGGGGGCCTTGGGACTGAAGCTTTCTTT
CASSPEERAGGLGTEAFF
>TRBJ2-3|TRBD2|TRBV30|NA
TGTGCCTGGAAGAAGCGGGAGGGCACTAGCACAGATACGCAGTATTTT
CAWKKREGTSTDTQYF
>TRBJ2-1|TRBD2|TRBV9|NA
TGTGCCAGCAGCGTAGGGGCTATAGCGGGAGGTTACAATGAGCAGTTCTTC
CASSVGAIAGGYNEQFF
>TRBJ2-1|TRBD2|TRBV25-1|NA
TGTGCCAGTCGACTAGCGGGAGTCAATGAGCAGTTCTTC
CASRLAGVNEQFF
>TRBJ2-2|TRBD1|TRBV7-3|NA
TGTGCCAGCAGCTTCAGACAGGGTGGGGCCGGGGAGCTGTTTTTT
CASSFRQGGAGELFF
>TRBJ1-2|NA|TRBV5-6|NA
TGTGCCAGCAGCTTGGGGAGGCGGAACTATGGCTACACCTTC
CASSLGRRNYGYTF
>TRBJ1-5|NA|TRBV5-5|NA
TGTGCCAGCAGCTTGGCGGAGAATCTCAATCAGCCCCAGCATTTT
CASSLAENLNQPQHF
>TRBJ1-1|NA|TRBV18|NA
TGTGCCAGCTCACCAGGCGGGACGGAAGGTACGAACACTGAAGCTTTCTTT
CASSPGGTEGTNTEAFF
>TRBJ2-5|TRBD1|TRBV5-8|NA
TGTGCCAGCAGCTCTGGACAGGGCGAGGCGGTGGAGACCCAGTACTTC
CASSSGQGEAVETQYF
>TRBJ1-5|NA|TRBV15|NA
TGTGCCACCAGCAGAAAGCATACAGGGCTTCACAATCAGCCCCAGCATTTT
CATSRKHTGLHNQPQHF
>TRBJ1-1|TRBD1|TRBV28|NA
TGTGCCAGCACAAACATCGAGGGACAGAGCTTCATGAACACTGAAGCTTTCTTT
CASTNIEGQSFMNTEAFF
>TRBJ2-3|TRBD2|TRBV10-2|NA
TGCGCCAGCAGGTTAACTAGCGGGAGCACAGATACGCAGTATTTT
CASRLTSGSTDTQYF
>TRBJ2-3|TRBD1|TRBV5-4|NA
TGTGCCAGCAGCTCCCCCGGGCGGACAGGGCGCACAGATACGCAGTATTTT
CASSSPGRTGRTDTQYF
>TRBJ2-1|TRBD1|TRBV6-2/TRBV6-3|NA
TGTGCCAGCAGTTACGGGAACAGGGGGCGAAGTGAGCAGTTCTTC
CASSYGNRGRSEQFF
>TRBJ1-5|NA|TRBV6-5|NA
TGTGCCAGCACCCTTGGGGGGTTTAGCAATCAGCCCCAGCATTTT
CASTLGGFSNQPQHF
>TRBJ2-3|NA|TRBV7-9|NA
TGTGCCAGCAGCCCTTTGTTGCGGTTTAGCACAGATACGCAGTATTTT
CASSPLLRFSTDTQYF
>TRBJ1-4|TRBD1|TRBV4-1|NA
TGCGCCAGCAGCCAACCGGACAGGGTGACTGAAAAACTGTTTTTT
CASSQPDRVTEKLFF
>TRBJ1-5|NA|TRBV28|NA
TGTGCCAGCAGCCCTGGCGCGGGGGGGAGAATAGATGGCAATCAGCCCCAGCATTTT
CASSPGAGGRIDGNQPQHF
>TRBJ2-1|NA|TRBV11-2|NA
TGTGCCAGCAGCTTAGCCCCAGAGCAGTTCTTC
CASSLAPEQFF
>TRBJ1-1|NA|TRBV28|NA
TGTGCCAGCAGTTTTATAGCGGAGGGATTGAACACTGAAGCTTTCTTT
CASSFIAEGLNTEAFF
>TRBJ1-2|NA|TRBV6-1|NA
TGTGCCAGCAGTGAAAATCCTCCTCTCGTCTATGGCTACACCTTC
CASSENPPLVYGYTF
>TRBJ1-1|TRBD1|TRBV7-9|NA
TGTGCCAGCAGAACGGGGACAGACACTGAAGCTTTCTTT
CASRTGTDTEAFF
>TRBJ2-3|NA|TRBV5-1|NA
TGCGCCAGCAGCCCGTCCTACAGCTCTTCCACAGATACGCAGTATTTT
CASSPSYSSSTDTQYF
>TRBJ1-1|NA|TRBV5-1|NA
TGCGCCAGCAGCTTGGATTTATGGGTTGGGGGCGCTGGCACTGAAGCTTTCTTT
CASSLDLWVGGAGTEAFF
>TRBJ1-4|NA|TRBV10-3|NA
TGTGCCATCAGTCGGGGGATACGGGATGAAAAACTGTTTTTT
CAISRGIRDEKLFF
>TRBJ2-3|TRBD1|TRBV7-9|NA
TGTGCCAGCAGTCGACAGGGACCTGATACGCAGTATTTT
CASSRQGPDTQYF
>TRBJ1-3|NA|TRBV6-5|NA
TGTGCCAGCCAGATAAGTCACAGCGGTCGAAACACCATATATTTT
CASQISHSGRNTIYF
>TRBJ2-5|NA|TRBV29-1|NA
TGCAGCGTTGCTGCGTCCCAAGAGACCCAGTACTTC
CSVAASQETQYF
>TRBJ2-4|TRBD2|TRBV4-2|NA
TGTGCCAGCAGCCAAGATTTACTAGCGGGAGGCGGGTACTTC
CASSQDLLAGGGYF
>TRBJ2-5|TRBD1|TRBV29-1|NA
TGCAGCGTTAGGACAGGTCGGGGTGGGGAGACCCAGTACTTC
CSVRTGRGGETQYF
>TRBJ2-7|TRBD1|TRBV10-3|NA
TGTGCCATCAGTGAGTCGTGGCAGGGGGCTTACGAGCAGTACTTC
CAISESWQGAYEQYF
>TRBJ2-7|TRBD1|TRBV11-2|NA
TGTGCCAGCACCGACAGGGTGACCTACGAGCAGTACTTC
CASTDRVTYEQYF
>TRBJ1-2|TRBD1|TRBV28|NA
TGTGCCAGCAGTAGGACAGGGGGCATAGGTAACTATGGCTACACCTTC
CASSRTGGIGNYGYTF
>TRBJ2-3|TRBD2|TRBV9|NA
TGTGCCAGCAGCGTAGGCGGGAGGGCCCCAGATACGCAGTATTTT
CASSVGGRAPDTQYF
>TRBJ2-6|NA|TRBV21-1|NA
TGTGCCAGCATATCAAAACCCAGGTTTGAGGGAACTGGGGCCAACGTCCTGACTTTC
CASISKPRFEGTGANVLTF
>TRBJ1-6|TRBD1|TRBV6-2/TRBV6-3|NA
TGTGCCAGCAGTTCCAGGGACAGGGGTGCACCCCTCCACTTT
CASSSRDRGAPLHF
>TRBJ1-2|TRBD1|TRBV15|NA
TGTGCCACCAGCAGAGACGACAGGGACCTTTATGGCTACACCTTC
CATSRDDRDLYGYTF
>TRBJ1-4|TRBD1|TRBV11-2|NA
TGTGCCAGCAGCCTAAGACAGGGCCTTAATGAAAAACTGTTTTTT
CASSLRQGLNEKLFF
>TRBJ2-3|TRBD2|TRBV7-9|NA
TGTGCCGTCCCTAGCGGGAGAAACGCAGATACGCAGTATTTT
CAVPSGRNADTQYF
>TRBJ1-2|NA|TRBV4-3|NA
TGCGCCAGCAGCCAAGACAGGGGTTATGGCTACACCTTC
CASSQDRGYGYTF
>TRBJ2-5|NA|TRBV6-2/TRBV6-3|NA
TGTGCCAGCAGTTACGCTATCCATAGAGGAGAGACCCAGTACTTC
CASSYAIHRGETQYF
>TRBJ2-7|NA|TRBV27|NA
TGTGCCAGCAGGAACAGCTACGAGCAGTACTTC
CASRNSYEQYF
>TRBJ2-1|TRBD2|TRBV24-1|NA
TGTGCCACCAGTTTCGGCGGGAGGGATGAGCAGTTCTTC
CATSFGGRDEQFF
>TRBJ1-5|NA|TRBV15|NA
TGTGCCACCAGCAGAGGAGGAAGGGGTTGGGATCAGCCCCAGCATTTT
CATSRGGRGWDQPQHF
>TRBJ2-7|TRBD2|TRBV5-1|NA
TGCGCCAGCAGCGTGGGACTAGCGGGCTACGAGCAGTACTTC
CASSVGLAGYEQYF
>TRBJ2-7|TRBD1|TRBV6-1|NA
TGTGCCAGCAGTGACAAAGCCGACAGGGGTTACTACGAGCAGTACTTC
CASSDKADRGYYEQYF
>TRBJ2-3|TRBD2|TRBV28|NA
TGTGCCATACGGGGGGTCTTGGGGACAGATACGCAGTATTTT
CAIRGVLGTDTQYF
>TRBJ1-6|TRBD1|TRBV27|NA
TGTGCCAGCAGTAAGCCATCGACAGGGGGCGGAAATTCACCCCTCCACTTT
CASSKPSTGGGNSPLHF
>TRBJ2-5|NA|TRBV12-3/TRBV12-4|NA
TGTGCCAGCAGTTTCCCGGGGGAGACCCAGTACTTC
CASSFPGETQYF
>TRBJ1-4|NA|TRBV29-1|NA
TGCAGCGTTGGCACAGGAGGGACTTCGGGAACTAATGAAAAACTGTTTTTT
CSVGTGGTSGTNEKLFF
>TRBJ2-3|TRBD2|TRBV19|NA
TGTGCCAGTAGTCCCCTACCCCGGACTAGCGGGAGCACAGATACGCAGTATTTT
CASSPLPRTSGSTDTQYF
>TRBJ2-1|TRBD2|TRBV28|once
TGTGCCAGCAGTTCCAACTTAGCGGGGTTCGGAGATGAGCAGTTCTTC
CASSSNLAGFGDEQFF
>TRBJ2-4|NA|TRBV6-2/TRBV6-3|NA
TGTGCCAGCAGTTACGCAGGCCCCCCGATGAACATTCAGTACTTC
CASSYAGPPMNIQYF